This TCR beta chain was sequenced for a study of shared clonotypes between healthy human individuals. Study observations and caveats: Clonotype sharing levels among donors were expected to vary with sequencing depth.

Germline trimming cut 1 base from V and 1 base from J; bases unmatched to any gene: 7. The CDR3 loop spans 17 amino acids. Germline V gives CDR1 LNHNV, CDR2 YYDKDF (reference sequence). On ten immunoSEQ deep assay plates, unsorted PBMC DNA was sequenced. Repertoires were generated with immunoSEQ multiplex PCR, while TCRdb's copy carries only in-frame clones and drops some. The sample records about 490,000 clones, around 80% being singletons. Adult donors, all healthy and HIV-negative, had no recent acute infections or vaccinations. As to this clone: Antigen unknown.

This chain connects TRBV15 to TRBJ1-3; 7 bases agree with TRBD1. The clonotype comes from a woman between 35 and 50 years old in good health. Some clones in this sample may be carry-over from other donors' samples. Input material: PBMCs. CDR3 amino acids: CATSRGDRFNSGNTIYF. CDR3 bases: TGTGCCACCAGCAGAGGGGACAGATTTAATTCTGGAAACACCATATATTTT.